A selection of T cell receptor beta chains follows, all from one sample in a study of blood T cell repertoires in COVID-19. The assay was immunoSEQ multiplex PCR, and TCRdb's table has in-frame clones only and misses some. The data contain tens of thousands of clones, approximately 88% of them singletons. Specimen: peripheral blood. These receptors were obtained from a human donor in a cohort sampled during active COVID-19. Each CDR3 is given with its conserved first and last residue. A D gene is named only where the DNA matches it firmly. Part of the rows lack a size; the others show once, few, many or a class for expanded clones.

j_call,clone_size,v_call,d_call,cdr3_nt,cdr3_aa
TRBJ2-3,once,TRBV4-2,TRBD2,TGTGCCAGCAGCCAAGACCCTAGCGGGGGAGGCACAGATACGCAGTATTTT,CASSQDPSGGGTDTQYF
TRBJ2-2,-,TRBV5-1,-,TGCGCCAGCAGCTTGAGCGGGTCGAACACCGGGGAGCTGTTTTTT,CASSLSGSNTGELFF
TRBJ2-3,-,TRBV5-5,-,TGTGCCAGCAGCTTGGCTTCTAGGCTGGGGGGTACGCAGTATTTT,CASSLASRLGGTQYF
TRBJ2-5,-,TRBV9,TRBD1,TGTGCCAGCAGCCCAGACAGGGGGCGACTTGGAGAGACCCAGTACTTC,CASSPDRGRLGETQYF
TRBJ2-5,-,TRBV24-1,-,TGTGCCACCAGTGACCACGCCGGGCAAGAGACCCAGTACTTC,CATSDHAGQETQYF
TRBJ2-1,-,TRBV2,TRBD1,TGTGCCAGCAGGAATACAGGGGACAACAGGGATGAGCAGTTCTTC,CASRNTGDNRDEQFF
TRBJ2-5,-,TRBV27,TRBD2,TGTGCCACCGGACTAGGACAAGAGACCCAGTACTTC,CATGLGQETQYF
TRBJ2-5,-,TRBV5-4,TRBD1,TGTGCCAGCAGCTTGGGGGACAGGGCTTCCGGAAGGGGCCAGTACTTC,CASSLGDRASGRGQYF
TRBJ1-6,-,TRBV6-5,-,TGTGCCAGCACGGGAGTTTATAATTCACCCCTCCACTTT,CASTGVYNSPLHF
TRBJ1-5,-,TRBV5-8,TRBD1,TGTGCCAGCGAAAACGGACAGGGCGGATATCAGCCCCAGCATTTT,CASENGQGGYQPQHF
TRBJ2-3,once,TRBV4-3,-,TGCGCCAGCAGCCAAGATCTTACAGGGCGGAATACGCAGTATTTT,CASSQDLTGRNTQYF
TRBJ1-6,-,TRBV5-1,-,TGCGCCAGCAGCTTTGGCGAGGGAGCGCCCCTCCACTTT,CASSFGEGAPLHF
TRBJ2-5,-,TRBV7-8,TRBD2,TGTGCCAGCAGCTTATCGGCTAGCGGGGGACAAGAGACCCAGTACTTC,CASSLSASGGQETQYF
TRBJ2-7,-,TRBV6-6,TRBD1,TGTGCCAGCAGTCCCCGACAGGGGGATCGGTACTTC,CASSPRQGDRYF
TRBJ2-5,-,TRBV7-6,TRBD2,TGTGCCAGCAGCTTAGGAGGGACTAACCAAGAGACCCAGTACTTC,CASSLGGTNQETQYF
TRBJ2-5,-,TRBV28,-,TGTGCCAGCAGTTTATCCAGGGAAGAGACCCAGTACTTC,CASSLSREETQYF
TRBJ1-6,-,TRBV4-2,-,TGTGCCAGCAGCCAAGTTCGTGCATTTGCGGATTCACCCCTCCACTTT,CASSQVRAFADSPLHF
TRBJ2-3,-,TRBV12-5,-,TGTGCTAGTGCCATGAGTGCTATCTATACGCAGTATTTT,CASAMSAIYTQYF
TRBJ1-5,-,TRBV12-3/TRBV12-4,-,TGTGCCAGCAGCCAGGGGTGGATCCAGCCCCAGCATTTT,CASSQGWIQPQHF
TRBJ2-7,-,TRBV7-2,TRBD2,TGTGCCAGCAGTCAAGGACTAGCGGTTAACTCCTACGAGCAGTACTTC,CASSQGLAVNSYEQYF
TRBJ2-7,-,TRBV28,-,TGTGCCAGCAGTTTGACAGGACCCTACGAGCAGTACTTC,CASSLTGPYEQYF
TRBJ1-1,-,TRBV7-9,-,TGTGCCAGCAGCCCGCCGGGCAGGGGACAGAACACTGAAGCTTTCTTT,CASSPPGRGQNTEAFF
TRBJ1-5,-,TRBV19,-,TGTGCCAGTAGTCCCCGGGTCTGGGAGCCCCAGCATTTT,CASSPRVWEPQHF
TRBJ2-3,-,TRBV5-4,TRBD2,TGTGCCAGCAGCCTGGGACTAGCGGAGGGGGGAGATACGCAGTATTTT,CASSLGLAEGGDTQYF
TRBJ2-7,-,TRBV5-4,-,TGTGCCAGCAGCTTGTTCGAGCGGGCGCAATACGAGCAGTACTTC,CASSLFERAQYEQYF
TRBJ2-6,-,TRBV3-1/TRBV3-2,TRBD1,TGTGCCAGCAGCCTCTTACAGGGGCGACCCTCTGGGGCCAACGTCCTGACTTTC,CASSLLQGRPSGANVLTF
TRBJ2-3,-,TRBV7-9,TRBD1,TGTGCCAGCAGCCACCCGGGACAGGTGCTAGATACGCAGTATTTT,CASSHPGQVLDTQYF
TRBJ1-1,-,TRBV6-5,TRBD1,TGTGCCAGCAGTTCACAGGGGGCGTACACTGAAGCTTTCTTT,CASSSQGAYTEAFF
TRBJ2-7,-,TRBV5-1,TRBD2,TGCGCCAGCAGCGGCGGGACTAGCCATGGCGAGCAGTACTTC,CASSGGTSHGEQYF
TRBJ2-1,-,TRBV27,-,TGTGCCAGCAGTTTAATCCTTAGCTCCTACAATGAGCAGTTCTTC,CASSLILSSYNEQFF
TRBJ2-7,-,TRBV4-1,TRBD1,TGCGCCAGCAGCCAACCATGGGACAGGGAGATGGACGAGCAGTACTTC,CASSQPWDREMDEQYF
TRBJ2-5,-,TRBV5-1,TRBD1,TGCGCCAGCAGGAGGGACAGCCAAGAGACCCAGTACTTC,CASRRDSQETQYF
TRBJ2-1,-,TRBV19,-,TGTGCCAGTAGTATTCGGGACTTAGTCTCCGGTGAGCAGTTCTTC,CASSIRDLVSGEQFF
TRBJ2-7,-,TRBV30,TRBD1,TGTGCCTGGAGTGCCGCCCCTTTAGGGACAGGGTTGTCCTACGAGCAGTACTTC,CAWSAAPLGTGLSYEQYF
TRBJ2-2,-,TRBV15,-,TGTGCCACCAGCAGAGTAGGGGGGGCAAACGGGGAGCTGTTTTTT,CATSRVGGANGELFF
TRBJ2-5,-,TRBV1,-,TGCACCAGCAGCTTCCCTGGACAGCACCGCCAAGAGACCCAGCACTTC,CTSSFPGQHRQETQHF
TRBJ1-2,-,TRBV20-1,-,TGCAGTGCTAGTGCAGGGAATGGCTACACCTTC,CSASAGNGYTF
TRBJ1-2,-,TRBV28,TRBD1,TGTGCCAGCAGTTTCCACAGGGGGGATGGCTACACCTTC,CASSFHRGDGYTF